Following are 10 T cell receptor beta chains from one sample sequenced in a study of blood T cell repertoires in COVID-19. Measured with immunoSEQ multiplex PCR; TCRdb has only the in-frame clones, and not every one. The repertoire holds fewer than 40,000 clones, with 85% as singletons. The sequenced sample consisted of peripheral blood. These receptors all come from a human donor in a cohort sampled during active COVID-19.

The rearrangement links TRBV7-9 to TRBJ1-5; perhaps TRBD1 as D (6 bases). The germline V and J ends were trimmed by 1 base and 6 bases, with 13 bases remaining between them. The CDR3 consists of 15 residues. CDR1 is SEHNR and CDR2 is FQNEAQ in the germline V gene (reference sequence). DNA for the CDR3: TGTGCCAGCAGCTTAGGAGGGGGGGCTCGTCAGCCCCAGCATTTT. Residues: CASSLGGGARQPQHF.

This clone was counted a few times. CDR3 bases: TGTGCCAGTACCCAGGACAGGGATCGTGAAAAACTGTTTTTT. Protein product: CASTQDRDREKLFF. V and J are TRBV19 and TRBJ1-4, with 8 bases lining up with TRBD1. In germline, CDR1 is LNHDA, CDR2 SQIVND (reference sequence). The junction had 8 bases not matched to a gene; V was cut back by 7 bases and J by 7 bases. There are 14 residues in the CDR3.

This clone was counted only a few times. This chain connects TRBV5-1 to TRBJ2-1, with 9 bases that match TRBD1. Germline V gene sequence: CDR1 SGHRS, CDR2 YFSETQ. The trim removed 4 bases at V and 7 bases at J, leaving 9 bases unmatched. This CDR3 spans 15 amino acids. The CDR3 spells CASSEPGQGVNEQFF. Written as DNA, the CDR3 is TGCGCCAGCAGCGAGCCGGGACAGGGTGTAAATGAGCAGTTCTTC.

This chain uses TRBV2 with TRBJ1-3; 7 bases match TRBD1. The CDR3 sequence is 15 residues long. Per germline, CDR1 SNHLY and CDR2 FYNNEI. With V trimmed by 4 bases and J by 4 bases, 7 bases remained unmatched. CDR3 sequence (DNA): TGTGCCAGCAGTGGTCCGACAGGGCCGGGAAACACCATATATTTT. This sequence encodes CASSGPTGPGNTIYF.

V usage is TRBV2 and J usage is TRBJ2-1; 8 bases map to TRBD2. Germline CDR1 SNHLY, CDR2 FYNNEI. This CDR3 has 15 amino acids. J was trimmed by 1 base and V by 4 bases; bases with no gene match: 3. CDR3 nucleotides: TGTGCCAGCAGTGTGGCGGGGGGTTCCTACAATGAGCAGTTCTTC. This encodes CASSVAGGSYNEQFF.

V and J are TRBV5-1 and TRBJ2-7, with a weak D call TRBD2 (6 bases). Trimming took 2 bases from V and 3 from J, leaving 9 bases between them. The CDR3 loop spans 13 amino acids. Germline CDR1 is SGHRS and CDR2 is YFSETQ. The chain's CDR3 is CASSFMGGYEQYF. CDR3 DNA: TGCGCCAGCAGCTTTATGGGGGGCTACGAGCAGTACTTC.

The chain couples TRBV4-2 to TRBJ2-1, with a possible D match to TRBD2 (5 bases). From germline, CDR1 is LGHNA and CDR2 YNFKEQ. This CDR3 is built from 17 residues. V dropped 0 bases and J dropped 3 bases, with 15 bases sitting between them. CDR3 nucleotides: TGTGCCAGCAGCCAAGAGGGAGTCTCTCAGGTCTACAATGAGCAGTTCTTC. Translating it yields CASSQEGVSQVYNEQFF.

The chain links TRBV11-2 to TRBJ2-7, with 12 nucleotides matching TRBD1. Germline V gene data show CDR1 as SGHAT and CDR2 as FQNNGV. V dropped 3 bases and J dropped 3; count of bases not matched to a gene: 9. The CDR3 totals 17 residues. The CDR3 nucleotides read TGTGCCAGCAGCTTGAAACGGGACAGGGGGCCTAACTACGAGCAGTACTTC. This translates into CASSLKRDRGPNYEQYF.

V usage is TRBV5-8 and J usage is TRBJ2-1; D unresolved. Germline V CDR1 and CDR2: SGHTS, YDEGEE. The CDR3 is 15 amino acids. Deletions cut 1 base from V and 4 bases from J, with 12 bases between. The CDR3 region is CASSLPGNKYNEQFF. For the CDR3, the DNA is TGTGCCAGCAGCTTGCCGGGTAACAAGTACAATGAGCAGTTCTTC.

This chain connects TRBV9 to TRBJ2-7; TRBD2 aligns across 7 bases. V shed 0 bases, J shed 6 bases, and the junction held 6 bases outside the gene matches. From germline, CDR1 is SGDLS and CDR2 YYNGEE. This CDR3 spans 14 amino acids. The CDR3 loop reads CASSVEASGGEQYF. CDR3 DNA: TGTGCCAGCAGCGTAGAGGCCTCGGGAGGCGAGCAGTACTTC.